Shown below are 12 T cell receptor beta chains from a single sample sequenced in a study of T cells in Graves' hyperthyroidism and ophthalmopathy. Amplification of TCR beta CDR3 regions used RNA as the template. A first-round RT-PCR of the TCR CDR3 used the HTBI primer set. TCRdb re-derived calls from the multiplex PCR reads in MiXCR, one entry per CDR3 protein. The sample holds fewer than 400,000 distinct CDR3 sequences; roughly an eighth are singletons and the top ten take 28%. Sequenced input: blood. These receptors came from a man aged 50 to 59 with Graves' ophthalmopathy.

The chain recombines TRBV5-1 with TRBJ2-3; either TRBD1 or TRBD2 may fit D (5 bases each). This CDR3 is built from 16 residues. Between the trimmed V and J ends, which lost 0 bases and 3 bases, there was a span of 14 bases. Germline V gene data show CDR1 as SGHRS and CDR2 as YFSETQ. For the CDR3, the DNA is TGCGCCAGCAGCTTGGAAGGGACCGCAAGGACAGATACGCAGTATTTT. Translated: CASSLEGTARTDTQYF.

This clonotype was detected only a few times. This chain links TRBV19 with TRBJ1-2, with D unclear. The CDR3 runs 13 residues. From germline, CDR1 is LNHDA and CDR2 SQIVND (reference sequence). Trimming shortened V by 5 bases and J by 8 bases, and 15 bases separated the two germline ends. The CDR3 reads CASSLNGQSGYTF. CDR3 nucleotides: TGTGCCAGTAGTTTAAATGGCCAGTCGGGCTACACCTTC.

This clonotype was detected many times. The chain employs TRBV20-1 and TRBJ1-2; no definite D call. Trimming pared 4 bases from V and 1 base from J, leaving 16 bases between. Germline V CDR1 and CDR2: DFQATT, SNEGSKA (reference sequence). CDR3 length equals 15 residues. The CDR3 spells CSATGPAGSNYGYTF. CDR3 nucleotides: TGCAGTGCTACTGGGCCGGCAGGCAGTAACTATGGCTACACCTTC.

This clonotype was observed a handful of times. CDR3 protein: CASSVEDRPMNTEAFF. The CDR3 DNA follows: TGTGCCAGCAGCGTAGAGGACAGGCCCATGAACACTGAAGCTTTCTTT. The rearrangement links TRBV9 to TRBJ1-1; 7 nucleotides match TRBD1. With V trimmed by 0 bases and J by 0 bases, 5 bases remained unmatched. CDR3 size: 16 residues. Germline values: CDR1 SGDLS, CDR2 YYNGEE.

This clonotype occurred many times. The V call is TRBV12-3 or TRBV12-4, the J call TRBJ2-5; 7 nucleotides match TRBD1. The CDR3 runs 13 residues. V gave up 3 bases and J gave up 3 bases; unmatched junction bases: 1. The CDR3 DNA reads TGTGCCAGCAGTTTGGGACAGAAAGAGACCCAGTACTTC. It encodes CASSLGQKETQYF.

In its sample, this clonotype was seen a few times. The chain couples TRBV7-8 to TRBJ1-2; perhaps TRBD1 as D (5 bases). The CDR3 totals 15 residues. The ends were cut back, 4 bases at V and 4 bases at J, with 16 bases in the middle. CDR1 is SGHVS and CDR2 is FQNEAQ in the germline V gene. CDR3 sequence (DNA): TGTGCCAGCAGCTCCCGAGTTGGGGACGCCTATGGCTACACCTTC. Amino acid sequence: CASSSRVGDAYGYTF.

In regard to this clonotype: Since a much larger clone is just one base distant, this may be a read error. V and J are TRBV12-3 or TRBV12-4 and TRBJ1-1; the match to TRBD1 covers 7 bases. The CDR3 extends over 13 amino acids. CDR3 DNA sequence: TGTGCCAGCGCGGGACAGTGGAACACTGAAACTTTCTTT. Encoded protein: CASAGQWNTETFF.

This clonotype was detected only a few times. The chain recombines TRBV5-1 with TRBJ2-5; TRBD2 is a possible D gene (5 bases). V lost 5 bases and J lost 11, with 13 bases in between. Germline-derived CDR1 and CDR2 are SGHRS and YFSETQ. The CDR3 is made up of 11 amino acids. CDR3 in DNA: TGCGCCAGCAGGGCCGAGGAGGCTCAGTACTTC. Translation: CASRAEEAQYF.

This clonotype was seen a handful of times. The chain uses TRBV30 and TRBJ1-2; 7 nucleotides agree with TRBD1. Germline V gene sequence: CDR1 GTSNPN, CDR2 SVGIG (reference sequence). The V segment lost 3 bases and the J segment 2 bases; nucleotides outside the gene matches: 6. This CDR3 has 14 residues. CDR3 sequence: CAWRPGQSNYGYTF. In nucleotides, the CDR3 is TGTGCCTGGAGGCCGGGACAGAGCAACTATGGCTACACCTTC. The full variable domain, in which reference TRBV30 and TRBJ1-2 provide the parts outside the CDR3, is SQTIHQWPATLVQPVGSPLSLECTVEGTSNPNLYWYRQAAGRGLQLLFYSVGIGQISSEVPQNLSASRPQDRQFILSSKKLLLSDSGFYLCAWRPGQSNYGYTFGSGTRLTVV.

The gene calls are TRBV19 and TRBJ2-3, with TRBD2 matching over 7 bases. Trimming at V came to 6 bases and at J to 2 bases, leaving 2 bases not matched to a gene. The CDR3 runs to 13 residues. Germline V gives CDR1 LNHDA, CDR2 SQIVND (reference sequence). The CDR3 region is CASSQRDTDTQYF. CDR3 nucleotide sequence: TGTGCCAGTAGCCAGCGGGACACAGATACGCAGTATTTT.

This clonotype was observed many times. J is TRBJ2-7 and V is TRBV27; 7 nucleotides agree with TRBD2. Germline CDR1 is MNHEY and CDR2 is SMNVEV (reference sequence). CDR3 length: 14 amino acids. V trimming: 8 bases; J trimming: 1 base; junction bases outside the gene matches: 8. CDR3 DNA sequence: TGTGCCAGCTCCATAGCGGGTTCTTCCTACGAGCAGTACTTC. Protein product: CASSIAGSSYEQYF.

The CDR3 DNA follows: TGTGCCAGCAGTGAAGGACAGGGGCCGCCCTACGAGCAGTACTTC. Translation: CASSEGQGPPYEQYF. The chain combines TRBV6-1 with TRBJ2-7; 8 positions match TRBD1. Germline loops: CDR1 MNHNS, CDR2 SASEGT. V shed 1 base, J shed 2 bases, and the junction held 4 bases outside the gene matches. This CDR3 spans 15 amino acids.